Included here is one TCR beta chain sequence, with context. This sample is part of a study of early T cells in non-severe SARS-CoV-2 infection. Germline CDR1 and CDR2: SGHVS and FQNEAQ. The CDR3 is 16 amino acids. The V end lost 4 bases, the J end lost 0 bases, and 14 bases lay between the germline ends. Each single cDNA molecule received a unique molecular identifier. TCRdb itself ran the 5' RACE reads through MiXCR, one entry per CDR3 protein. The sample contains about 62,000 distinct CDR3 sequences, roughly a tenth of which appear only once. The origin of this receptor is an adult who was a healthcare worker with PCR-confirmed SARS-CoV-2 infection or an uninfected control (not recorded which). The sequencing input was whole blood. This chain links TRBV7-8 with TRBJ2-3; perhaps TRBD1 as D (6 bases). DNA for the CDR3: TGTGCCAGCAGCTCGCAGGGGTCTTCTAGCACAGATACGCAGTATTTT. This sequence encodes CASSSQGSSSTDTQYF. Full variable domain (outside the CDR3, taken from reference TRBV7-8 and TRBJ2-3): GAGVSQSPRYKVAKRGQDVALRCDPISGHVSLFWYQQALGQGPEFLTYFQNEAQLDKSGLPSDRFFAERPEGSVSTLKIQRTQQEDSAVYLCASSSQGSSSTDTQYFGPGTRLTVL.